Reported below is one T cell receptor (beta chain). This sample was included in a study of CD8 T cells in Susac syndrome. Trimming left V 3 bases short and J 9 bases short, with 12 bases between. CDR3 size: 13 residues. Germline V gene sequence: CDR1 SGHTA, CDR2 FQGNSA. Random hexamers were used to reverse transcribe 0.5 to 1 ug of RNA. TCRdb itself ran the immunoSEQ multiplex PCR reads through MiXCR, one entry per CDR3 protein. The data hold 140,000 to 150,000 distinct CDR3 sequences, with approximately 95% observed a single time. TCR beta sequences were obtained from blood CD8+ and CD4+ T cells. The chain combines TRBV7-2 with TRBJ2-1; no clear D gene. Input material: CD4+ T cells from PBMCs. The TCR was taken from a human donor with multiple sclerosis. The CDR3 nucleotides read TGTGCCAGCAGCTTCGAAAGCGACGGTGAGCAGTTCTTC. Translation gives CASSFESDGEQFF.